This T cell receptor (beta chain) comes out of a study of CXCR3-negative and CXCR3-positive naive CD8 T cells. Study-wide findings and caveats: Memory CD8+ cells had much lower diversity, and both naive subsets had comparably high diversity. For CXCR3-positive naive cells, TRB CDR3s were more hydrophobic than those of CXCR3-negative naive cells. Cryopreserved cells showed partially decreased CXCR3 expression, and most assays used fresh PBMCs.

On this clonotype itself: The target antigen is unknown.

The germline gives CDR1 SGHVS, CDR2 FQNEAQ. This CDR3 comprises 15 residues. CD8+ T cell subsets were each sorted in triplicate, more than 250,000 cells apiece. By phenotype, naive CD8+ T cells were CD45RO-CCR7+CD27+CD95-. TRB cDNA libraries were made by UMI-labeled 5' RACE. Following a re-call of the 5' RACE reads, TCRdb has one entry per CDR3 protein and lacks DNA. This specimen shows fewer than 140,000 distinct CDR3 sequences; the ten leading clones hold over 0.35%. Source material: naive CXCR3+ CD8+ T cells from blood. Subset in this sample: CD45RO-CCR7+CD27+CD95- naive CD8+ T cells expressing CXCR3 (TNR3+). J is TRBJ1-2 and V is TRBV7-8; TCRdb reports TRBD1, a call that lacks DNA to check it against. The clonotype originates from a human donor in good health. Some clones in this sample may be carry-over from other donors' samples. The CDR3 is CASSLNPTGVNGYTF.